Each of the 28 T cell receptor beta chains below was sequenced from the same sample in a study of blood T cell repertoires in COVID-19 (dated by TCRdb to about 2020). Library preparation used the immunoSEQ multiplex PCR assay. Held by TCRdb, this immuneACCESS table contains in-frame sequences only and omits some clones. Under half of the omission traces to an unresolved V gene where checked; the cause of the rest is unknown. The sample contains 97,000 or so clones, about four fifths of them found a single time. Approximately 4.5% of the sample is held by the ten biggest clonotypes. Sample: peripheral blood. These receptors were taken from a human donor in a cohort sampled during active COVID-19.

This chain connects TRBV6-5 to TRBJ1-1, with 8 bases matching TRBD1. J was trimmed by 4 bases and V by 8 bases; bases with no gene match: 6. The CDR3 runs to 13 residues. Germline values: CDR1 MNHEY, CDR2 SVGAGI. The CDR3 region is CASRTGWGTEAFF. As DNA, the CDR3 is TGTGCCAGCCGGACAGGGTGGGGCACTGAAGCTTTCTTT.

The chain joins TRBV6-2 or TRBV6-3 to TRBJ2-4; perhaps TRBD2 as D (6 bases). Germline-derived CDR1 and CDR2 are MNHEY and SVGEGT. CDR3 size: 17 residues. Trimming shortened V by 0 bases and J by 2 bases, and 14 bases separated the two germline ends. CDR3 nucleotide sequence: TGTGCCAGCAGTTACTCGGACGGGGGAGCGACCAAAAACATTCAGTACTTC. It codes for CASSYSDGGATKNIQYF.

V usage is TRBV7-9 and J usage is TRBJ1-4; D is unclear. The length of the CDR3 is 15 residues. Trimming took 3 bases from V and 4 from J, leaving 12 bases between them. Germline CDR1 SEHNR, CDR2 FQNEAQ (reference sequence). CDR3 bases: TGTGCCAGCAGCTTTTCTAGCACATATAATGAAAAACTGTTTTTT. It is translated as CASSFSSTYNEKLFF.

The chain couples TRBV11-3 to TRBJ2-3; D gene ambiguous. V was trimmed by 2 bases and J by 4 bases, leaving 10 bases between them. Germline CDR1 SGHNT, CDR2 YENEEA. The CDR3 is 14 amino acids. The CDR3 loop is CASSLNRVPDTQYF. The CDR3 region has the DNA TGTGCCAGCAGCTTAAATCGTGTCCCAGATACGCAGTATTTT. Full variable domain (rest looked up from reference TRBV11-3 and TRBJ2-3): EAGVVQSPRYKIIEKKQPVAFWCNPISGHNTLYWYLQNLGQGPELLIRYENEEAVDDSQLPKDRFSAERLKGVDSTLKIQPAELGDSAVYLCASSLNRVPDTQYFGPGTRLTVL.

This clone was detected once. The chain joins TRBV27 to TRBJ2-7; 10 bases agree with TRBD1. Trimming took 10 bases from V and 6 from J; bases not matched to a gene: 9. This CDR3 spans 13 amino acids. Germline V gives CDR1 MNHEY, CDR2 SMNVEV (reference sequence). Here the CDR3 reads CATSRDRGTEQYF. CDR3 nucleotide sequence: TGTGCCACGTCACGGGACAGGGGTACCGAGCAGTACTTC.

The rearrangement links TRBV7-6 to TRBJ2-3; 7 nucleotides agree with TRBD2. Germline trimming cut 8 bases from V and 0 bases from J; bases unmatched to any gene: 8. The CDR3 runs to 15 residues. CDR1 is SGHVS and CDR2 is FNYEAQ in the germline V gene. Written as DNA, the CDR3 is TGTGCCAGCGGGTTTGGCGGGGGTAGCACAGATACGCAGTATTTT. This translates into CASGFGGGSTDTQYF.

The V and J genes are TRBV15 and TRBJ2-2, with 12 bases fitting TRBD2. With 0 bases clipped from V and 6 bases from J, the junction kept 5 bases outside the gene matches. Germline V gives CDR1 LNHNV, CDR2 YYDKDF (reference sequence). The length of the CDR3 is 17 residues. The CDR3 reads CATSRDHLAGGSGELFF. In DNA, the CDR3 is TGTGCCACCAGCAGAGATCACCTAGCGGGGGGGTCCGGGGAGCTGTTTTTT.

J is TRBJ2-2 and V is TRBV18; perhaps TRBD1 as D (6 bases). The CDR3 consists of 15 residues. CDR1 KGHSH and CDR2 LQKENI come from the germline V gene. Trimming shortened V by 5 bases and J by 3 bases, and 13 bases separated the two germline ends. CDR3 in DNA: TGTGCCAGCTCAGGGATCCAGGGGTACACCGGGGAGCTGTTTTTT. This codes for CASSGIQGYTGELFF.

This chain uses TRBV5-8 with TRBJ1-4; 7 bases agree with TRBD1. The CDR3 contains 14 residues. From germline, CDR1 is SGHTS and CDR2 YDEGEE. J lost 4 bases, V lost 4 bases, and 4 bases had no gene match. The CDR3 DNA sequence: TGTGCCAGCAGCCTGGGACAGCGTAATGAAAAACTGTTTTTT. Encoded protein: CASSLGQRNEKLFF.

The V gene is TRBV7-2, the J gene TRBJ2-1; 9 bases are shared with TRBD1. The junction had 6 bases not matched to a gene; V was cut back by 6 bases and J by 9 bases. Germline V gene sequence: CDR1 SGHTA, CDR2 FQGNSA. This CDR3 is 13 amino acids long. This CDR3 is CASSRDRDGEQFF. The CDR3 region has the DNA TGTGCCAGCAGTCGGGACAGGGACGGTGAGCAGTTCTTC.

The chain combines TRBV29-1 with TRBJ2-7, with D possibly TRBD1 on 7 matching bases. The CDR3 is 12 residues long. Germline CDR1 SQVTM, CDR2 ANQGSEA. V dropped 7 bases and J dropped 2 bases, with 12 bases sitting between them. CDR3 region: CSARGTAYEQYF. CDR3 bases: TGCAGCGCTCGCGGGACAGCCTACGAGCAGTACTTC.

This chain connects TRBV7-8 to TRBJ1-5, with D hard to call. The length of the CDR3 is 14 residues. Per germline, CDR1 SGHVS and CDR2 FQNEAQ. Deletions cut 7 bases from V and 5 bases from J, with 15 bases between. The CDR3, as DNA: TGTGCCAGCAACCTAGGATCAGTAGATCAGCCCCAGCATTTT. This gives the protein CASNLGSVDQPQHF.

J is TRBJ2-1 and V is TRBV3-1 (or the pseudogene TRBV3-2), with 8 bases fitting TRBD2. Germline trimming cut 10 bases from V and 12 bases from J; bases unmatched to any gene: 20. This CDR3 contains 15 residues. Germline loops: CDR1 LGHDT, CDR2 YNNKEL (reference sequence). The CDR3 loop reads CAIAGRGAPSWVQFF. CDR3 nucleotides: TGTGCCATCGCTGGGCGGGGGGCGCCTTCGTGGGTGCAGTTCTTC.

This sequence joins TRBV5-6 and TRBJ1-5; D remains ambiguous. Germline V gene sequence: CDR1 SGHDT, CDR2 YYEEEE. The V end lost 0 bases, the J end lost 4 bases, and 5 bases lay between the germline ends. The CDR3 covers 13 residues. The CDR3 coding sequence is TGTGCCAGCAGCTTGGACGGGAATCAGCCCCAGCATTTT. As protein: CASSLDGNQPQHF.

The chain has TRBV18 and TRBJ1-2; 8 positions agree with TRBD1. Germline V gene data show CDR1 as KGHSH and CDR2 as LQKENI. The ends lost 1 base at V and 7 bases at J; junction bases unmatched: 5. The CDR3 spans 14 residues. In DNA, the CDR3 is TGTGCCAGCTCACCACTGAGGACAGGGCCTGGCTACACCTTC. Protein product: CASSPLRTGPGYTF.

The chain joins TRBV7-9 to TRBJ2-5; 10 bases line up with TRBD2. Germline V gene lookup returns CDR1 SEHNR and CDR2 FQNEAQ (reference sequence). CDR3 length: 15 amino acids. V shed 7 bases and J 5 bases; nucleotides not matched to a gene: 10. The CDR3 DNA reads as TGTGCCAGCACACTCGGAGCGGGGGGGCCGGAGACCCAGTACTTC. Translated, it gives CASTLGAGGPETQYF.

This sequence joins TRBV29-1 and TRBJ1-2, with D possibly TRBD1 on 6 matching bases. The ends were cut back, 5 bases at V and 7 bases at J, with 23 bases in the middle. From germline, CDR1 is SQVTM and CDR2 ANQGSEA. There are 15 residues in the CDR3. The CDR3 sequence is CSVLVTGSPLTGYTF. The CDR3 DNA is TGCAGCGTTTTAGTCACAGGGAGCCCTTTAACTGGCTACACCTTC.

The rearrangement links TRBV19 to TRBJ1-4; D may be TRBD1 (5 bases). The V and J ends lost 4 bases and 2 bases respectively, with 14 bases between them. Germline values: CDR1 LNHDA, CDR2 SQIVND (reference sequence). This CDR3 is built from 16 residues. The chain's CDR3 is CASSNSPGRTNEKLFF. CDR3 DNA: TGTGCCAGTAGTAACAGTCCAGGGAGGACTAATGAAAAACTGTTTTTT. Looking up the rest from reference TRBV19 and TRBJ1-4 gives the full variable domain: DGGITQSPKYLFRKEGQNVTLSCEQNLNHDAMYWYRQDPGQGLRLIYYSQIVNDFQKGDIAEGYSVSREKKESFPLTVTSAQKNPTAFYLCASSNSPGRTNEKLFFGSGTQLSVL.

V usage is TRBV6-5 and J usage is TRBJ1-5; 7 bases map to TRBD1. The CDR3 runs 15 residues. J was trimmed by 1 base and V by 5 bases; bases with no gene match: 5. Germline values: CDR1 MNHEY, CDR2 SVGAGI. Written as DNA, the CDR3 is TGTGCCAGCAGTCCGACAGGGATGAGCAATCAGCCCCAGCATTTT. Amino acids: CASSPTGMSNQPQHF.

This chain connects TRBV6-2 or TRBV6-3 to TRBJ1-6; no definite D call. Trimming pared 6 bases from V and 6 bases from J, leaving 12 bases between. This CDR3 has 14 residues. Germline V lookup: CDR1 MNHEY, CDR2 SVGEGT. CDR3 sequence reads: CASSLQSFNSPLHF. The CDR3 nucleotides are TGTGCCAGCAGCCTACAGAGTTTTAATTCACCCCTCCACTTT.

DNA for the CDR3: TGTGCCAGCAGTTACTTCCCGAGCTCCTACAATGAGCAGTTCTTC. The encoded protein is CASSYFPSSYNEQFF. The V call is TRBV6-5, the J call TRBJ2-1; the D is unclear. The CDR3 has 15 amino acids. The germline gives CDR1 MNHEY, CDR2 SVGAGI. The V gene lost 1 base and the J gene lost 0 bases, with 7 bases spanning the gap.

V usage is TRBV11-3 and J usage is TRBJ2-5, with 8 bases lining up with TRBD2. Per germline, CDR1 SGHNT and CDR2 YENEEA. CDR3 size: 16 residues. The trim removed 3 bases at V and 2 bases at J, leaving 8 bases unmatched. This chain's CDR3 is CASSLGVAGTQETQYF. DNA for the CDR3: TGTGCCAGCAGCTTGGGGGTAGCGGGGACGCAAGAGACCCAGTACTTC.

CDR3 protein: CASTRGGVETQYF. For the CDR3, the DNA is TGTGCCAGCACCCGAGGCGGAGTGGAGACCCAGTACTTC. This chain joins TRBV2 and TRBJ2-5; no clear D. Germline-derived CDR1 and CDR2 are SNHLY and FYNNEI. The CDR3 has 13 amino acids. Trimming removed 7 bases at V and 5 bases at J, with 14 bases between.

This rearrangement joins TRBV2 to TRBJ2-7, with TRBD1 matching 8 bases. CDR1 is SNHLY, CDR2 FYNNEI, per germline. CDR3 length: 15 residues. Trimming removed 6 bases from V and 3 bases from J; junction bases left unmatched: 10. The CDR3 DNA reads TGTGCCAGCAGCTCCCGCCGGACAGGGCTCTACGAGCAGTACTTC. Translated: CASSSRRTGLYEQYF.

The chain links TRBV2 to TRBJ1-2; TRBD1 matches 8 bases. V trimming: 6 bases; J trimming: 10 bases; junction bases outside the gene matches: 4. The CDR3 has 11 residues. Germline V lookup: CDR1 SNHLY, CDR2 FYNNEI. The CDR3 DNA reads TGTGCCAGCAGAGAGACAGGGGCCTACACCTTC. This codes for CASRETGAYTF.

The chain employs TRBV3-1 (or the pseudogene TRBV3-2) and TRBJ2-2; 12 bases agree with TRBD2. The germline V gene encodes CDR1 LGHDT and CDR2 YNNKEL (reference sequence). The CDR3 is made up of 18 amino acids. With V trimmed by 2 bases and J by 4 bases, 8 bases remained unmatched. The CDR3 here is CASSQRLLAGGTTGELFF. In DNA, the CDR3 is TGTGCCAGCAGCCAAAGGTTACTAGCGGGGGGTACCACCGGGGAGCTGTTTTTT.

This clone occurred once. The CDR3: CARGGSGTGGSEKLFF. CDR3 nucleotide sequence: TGTGCCAGAGGAGGATCCGGGACTGGCGGCTCGGAAAAACTGTTTTTT. The chain links TRBV2 to TRBJ1-4, with TRBD1 as a possible D gene (5 bases). Trimming shortened V by 9 bases and J by 8 bases, and 25 bases separated the two germline ends. The V gene's germline CDR1 is SNHLY and CDR2 FYNNEI. This CDR3 region has 16 residues.

V and J are TRBV7-2 and TRBJ2-3, with TRBD2 matching 11 bases. The V segment lost 0 bases and the J segment 6 bases; nucleotides outside the gene matches: 5. This CDR3 has 16 amino acids. Germline CDR1 SGHTA, CDR2 FQGNSA. CDR3: CASSLAIAGGTDTQYF. The CDR3 coding sequence is TGTGCCAGCAGCTTAGCTATAGCGGGGGGGACCGATACGCAGTATTTT.